This is a list of T cell receptor beta chains from one sample in a study of blood T cell repertoires in COVID-19. The data were produced by immunoSEQ multiplex PCR, yet TCRdb's version contains in-frame clones alone and is incomplete. The repertoire holds over 130,000 clones, with about four fifths as singletons. Sample: peripheral blood. The receptor set was obtained from a human donor in a cohort sampled during active COVID-19. The CDR3 runs from the conserved cysteine through the conserved F or W. A D gene is named only where the DNA matches it firmly. Not every row has a clone size; where given, it reads once, few, many or a size class.

TRBJ2-2,TRBV6-5,NA,NA,TGTGCCAGCAGTTACTCTACTAGCACCGGGGAGCTGTTTTTT,CASSYSTSTGELFF
TRBJ2-1,TRBV14,NA,NA,TGTGCCAGCAGCCAAACTCAGACAGACTTGACTTTTTACAATGAGCAGTTCTTC,CASSQTQTDLTFYNEQFF
TRBJ1-1,TRBV27,TRBD1,NA,TGTGCCAGCAGTTTTAGACAGGGGATCACTGAAGCTTTCTTT,CASSFRQGITEAFF
TRBJ2-1,TRBV6-4,TRBD1,once,TGTGCCAGCAGTGACAGGTCAGGGGGCAATGAGCAGTTCTTC,CASSDRSGGNEQFF
TRBJ1-2,TRBV27,NA,NA,TGTGCCAGCAGTTTATGGGGGGGCGGCTACACCTTC,CASSLWGGGYTF
TRBJ2-5,TRBV6-5,TRBD1,NA,TGTGCCACTAGGACAGGGGGCTGGGAGACCCAGTACTTC,CATRTGGWETQYF
TRBJ2-7,TRBV7-8,NA,NA,TGTGCCAGCAGCCGCCGGGGAGTAGGCCTCGGGGACGAGCAGTACTTC,CASSRRGVGLGDEQYF
TRBJ1-5,TRBV24-1,TRBD1,NA,TGTGCCACCAGTGATGGGACAGATCAGCCCCAGCATTTT,CATSDGTDQPQHF
TRBJ2-3,TRBV7-2,NA,NA,TGTGCCAGCAGCTTAGCGTCACAGGTCACAGATACGCAGTATTTT,CASSLASQVTDTQYF
TRBJ1-2,TRBV4-2,TRBD1,NA,TGTGCCAGCAGCCAAATGGACAGGGAAGGCTACACCTTC,CASSQMDREGYTF
TRBJ2-5,TRBV18,TRBD1,NA,TGTGCCAGCTCACCAACGACAGGGGCCACAGAGACCCAGTACTTC,CASSPTTGATETQYF
TRBJ1-2,TRBV24-1,NA,NA,TGTGCCACCAGTGGCCCGGGACAAGACTATGGCTACACCTTC,CATSGPGQDYGYTF
TRBJ2-5,TRBV7-6,TRBD1,NA,TGTGCCAGCAGCTTAGCGCAGGACAGGAGGGAGACCCAGTACTTC,CASSLAQDRRETQYF
TRBJ2-1,TRBV29-1,TRBD1,NA,TGCAGCGCCCAAACCTTGACAGGGACGACTGAGCAGTTCTTC,CSAQTLTGTTEQFF
TRBJ1-4,TRBV4-1,NA,NA,TGCGCCAGCAGCCAAGAGGGGGCAGGGTATGCAACTAATGAAAAACTGTTTTTT,CASSQEGAGYATNEKLFF
TRBJ1-1,TRBV11-2,NA,NA,TGTGCCAGCAGCCTACAGCTACGCACTGAAGCTTTCTTT,CASSLQLRTEAFF
TRBJ1-1,TRBV10-3,TRBD1,NA,TGTGCCATCAAACCGGGACAGGGGACCACTGAAGCTTTCTTT,CAIKPGQGTTEAFF
TRBJ1-2,TRBV7-2,TRBD1,once,TGTGCCAAGGGGCACAGGGGCTATGGCTACACCTTC,CAKGHRGYGYTF
TRBJ1-2,TRBV6-6,NA,NA,TGTGCCAGCAGTTACTTGGCAGCGAACTATGGCTACACCTTC,CASSYLAANYGYTF
TRBJ2-3,TRBV6-1,TRBD2,NA,TGTGCCAGCAGTGAAATAAGCGGGGGGTCCTCAGGGGACACAGATACGCAGTATTTT,CASSEISGGSSGDTDTQYF
TRBJ2-7,TRBV7-2,NA,NA,TGTGCCAGCAGCTTAGGTCAATTCTACGAGCAGTACTTC,CASSLGQFYEQYF
TRBJ2-2,TRBV23-1,TRBD2,NA,TGCGCCAGCACTAATCGGTACCTAGCGGGGGGGCTCGGCACCGGGGAGCTGTTTTTT,CASTNRYLAGGLGTGELFF
TRBJ1-6,TRBV2,NA,NA,TGTGCCATTTCCCAGGGAGGTAATTCACCCCTCCACTTT,CAISQGGNSPLHF
TRBJ1-1,TRBV7-9,NA,NA,TGTGCCAGCAGCTCCTCAGGAAGAAACACTGAAGCTTTCTTT,CASSSSGRNTEAFF
TRBJ2-5,TRBV5-1,TRBD2,once,TGCGCCAGCAGCTTTCGGACTAGCGGGGGCCGGGGCGGAGAGACCCAGTACTTC,CASSFRTSGGRGGETQYF
TRBJ2-3,TRBV15,TRBD2,few,TGTGCCACCAGCAGAGCAGCGACTAGCGGGGGGGCGGCAGATACGCAGTATTTT,CATSRAATSGGAADTQYF
TRBJ2-7,TRBV3-1/TRBV3-2,NA,NA,TGTGCCAGCAGCCCCTTTGAGGGGGTTTCCGAGCAGTACTTC,CASSPFEGVSEQYF
TRBJ1-2,TRBV2,TRBD1,few,TGTGCCAGCAGTGACTTAACAGGGGGCCTCTATGGCTACACCTTC,CASSDLTGGLYGYTF
TRBJ2-3,TRBV7-2,TRBD2,NA,TGTGCCAGCAGCTTTATGACTAGCGGGGGTACAGATACGCAGTATTTT,CASSFMTSGGTDTQYF
TRBJ2-7,TRBV2,TRBD2,NA,TGTGCCAGCAGTGAGAGACTAGCGCCGGTCTCCTACGAGCAGTACTTC,CASSERLAPVSYEQYF
TRBJ2-7,TRBV6-6,TRBD1,NA,TGTGCCAGCAGTAACCCTGGTTGGACAGGGGGCTACGAGCAGTACTTC,CASSNPGWTGGYEQYF
TRBJ1-5,TRBV28,TRBD1,NA,TGTGCCAGCAGACCGAGGACAGGGAGCAATCAGCCCCAGCATTTT,CASRPRTGSNQPQHF
TRBJ1-5,TRBV7-4,NA,NA,TGTGCCAGCAGCCCTAGAGGCCGACAGATGGGGCAGCCCCAGCATTTT,CASSPRGRQMGQPQHF
TRBJ2-1,TRBV7-3,TRBD2,NA,TGTGCCAGCAGCTTAAGCGGGGGGACGTCCTACAATGAGCAGTTCTTC,CASSLSGGTSYNEQFF
TRBJ2-1,TRBV7-9,NA,few,TGTGCCAGCAGCATACCCGGAGCGTCGGCGGAGCAGTTCTTC,CASSIPGASAEQFF
TRBJ2-4,TRBV10-2,TRBD1,NA,TGCGCCAGGCGGACAGGAGGACCAGCCAAAAACATTCAGTACTTC,CARRTGGPAKNIQYF
TRBJ1-5,TRBV5-6,NA,few,TGTGCCAGCAGCTTGGCCGGGGTAATCAATCAGCCCCAGCATTTT,CASSLAGVINQPQHF
TRBJ1-6,TRBV14,NA,NA,TGTGCCAGCAGCCAGGGGGACAATTGGAATTCACCCCTCCACTTT,CASSQGDNWNSPLHF
TRBJ2-5,TRBV6-1,TRBD2,NA,TGTGCCAGCAGTGAATGGGCTAGCGGGGGGGAGACCCAGTACTTC,CASSEWASGGETQYF
TRBJ2-3,TRBV7-2,TRBD2,NA,TGTGCCAGCAGCCTCAGCGGGGTCACAGATACGCAGTATTTT,CASSLSGVTDTQYF
TRBJ1-1,TRBV29-1,NA,few,TGCAGCGTTGTTACCGGGATGAACACTGAAGCTTTCTTT,CSVVTGMNTEAFF
TRBJ1-2,TRBV5-1,NA,once,TGCGCCAGCAGCCCCGGGGTCTATGGCTACACCTTC,CASSPGVYGYTF
TRBJ2-2,TRBV11-1,TRBD2,NA,TGTGCCAGCAGCCCAGGACTAGCGGGGGTAGGCGGGGAGCTGTTTTTT,CASSPGLAGVGGELFF
TRBJ2-5,TRBV7-8,NA,NA,TGTGCCAGCAGCTCTACAGGGACGGGGCGGGAGACCCAGTACTTC,CASSSTGTGRETQYF
TRBJ2-2,TRBV5-4,TRBD1,NA,TGTGCCAGCAGCTTGGAAGGGACAGTGAACACCGGGGAGCTGTTTTTT,CASSLEGTVNTGELFF
TRBJ1-2,TRBV7-8,NA,NA,TGTGCCAGCAGCTTATTTACAGGCCAGAACTATGGCTACACCTTC,CASSLFTGQNYGYTF
TRBJ1-6,TRBV27,NA,NA,TGTGCCAGCAGTTTATTCAGGGGCTATAATTCACCCCTCCACTTT,CASSLFRGYNSPLHF